A single TCR beta chain is shown here with its context. Antigen specificity is unknown. CDR1 and CDR2 (germline): SGHAT, FQNNGV. This CDR3 contains 16 residues. The authors ran a second PCR of 7 to 11 cycles using a sample-barcoded 5' primer and a J-beta primer mix. TCRdb processed the 5' RACE reads anew with MiXCR; each CDR3 protein has one entry. Of some 1.8 million distinct CDR3 sequences detected, about two fifths appear once; the ten largest clones hold 20% to 25%. The source of the sample is a study of blood T cells in healthy people across ages. Researchers isolated at least 6 million PBMCs per sample. Study results and limitations: Correlation between TCR beta diversity and naive T cell percentage was strong.

What was sequenced was blood. The sequence was obtained from a human donor in good health. The chain has TRBV11-2 and TRBJ2-4; tentatively, D is TRBD2 (7 bases). TRBJ2-5 explains the end of the DNA better; the J call may be wrong. CDR3 DNA sequence: TGTGCCAGCAGCTCTGGGGGGGCGGCGGCCAGGAAGACCCAGTACTTC. As protein: CASSSGGAAARKTQYF.